This T cell receptor beta chain is from a study of blood T cell repertoires in COVID-19. The CDR3 contains 14 residues. Looked up from germline, CDR1 is SGHTA and CDR2 is FQGTGA. The ends were cut back, 7 bases at V and 5 bases at J, with 14 bases in the middle. Using immunoSEQ multiplex PCR, the repertoire was profiled, and TCRdb retains in-frame clones only, with some absent. The sample gives roughly 180,000 clones, roughly nine tenths of which show up once; less than 25% is in the top ten. The chain employs TRBV7-3 and TRBJ2-2; D might be TRBD2 (6 bases). The clonotype was recovered from a man aged 65 to 79 with active or convalescent COVID-19. Sequencing was performed on peripheral blood. This CDR3 reads CASTPGRGTGELFF. The CDR3 DNA sequence: TGTGCCAGCACCCCCGGACGGGGGACCGGGGAGCTGTTTTTT. The full variable domain, rest sourced from reference TRBV7-3 and TRBJ2-2, is GAGVSQTPSNKVTEKGKYVELRCDPISGHTALYWYRQSLGQGPEFLIYFQGTGAADDSGLPNDRFFAVRPEGSVSTLKIQRTERGDSAVYLCASTPGRGTGELFFGEGSRLTVL.